One and the same sample provided the 4 T cell receptor beta chains below, sequenced in a study of CD4 T cells in relation to SARS-CoV-2 and coronaviruses. CD4+ T cells from unexposed donors were obtained before the COVID-19 pandemic (2011-2018). Isolation of CD4+ T cells took place after approximately 10 days in culture. The method was immunoSEQ multiplex PCR; TCRdb's version includes in-frame clones alone and lacks a portion of them. The sample records tens of thousands of clones, about 75% being singletons. These receptors' targets are unknown. The sequenced sample was CD4+ T cells from PBMCs, cultured in vitro. The receptors shown here come from a human donor in good health.

In this sample, this clone turned up once. The chain joins TRBV10-3 to TRBJ1-5; 7 bases are a match to TRBD1. The CDR3 sequence is 19 residues long. CDR1 is ENHRY and CDR2 is SYGVKD in the germline V gene. V trimming: 0 bases; J trimming: 0 bases; junction bases outside the gene matches: 11. CDR3 nucleotide sequence: TGTGCCATCAGTGAGTCCTTAATTACTGGGACAGATAGCAATCAGCCCCAGCATTTT. Its protein product is CAISESLITGTDSNQPQHF.

This clone came up once. The chain recombines TRBV9 with TRBJ1-2; no firm D call. The CDR3 consists of 14 residues. The V end lost 4 bases, the J end lost 5 bases, and 15 bases lay between the germline ends. Germline V gene data show CDR1 as SGDLS and CDR2 as YYNGEE. As DNA, the CDR3 is TGTGCCAGCAGCCCCGGGCAGGCGCTATATGGCTACACCTTC. It specifies CASSPGQALYGYTF.

This clone appeared a few times. The chain joins TRBV29-1 to TRBJ2-5, with D possibly being TRBD2 (6 bases). The CDR3 spans 12 residues. V shed 4 bases and J shed 4 bases, with 10 bases lying between them. Germline values: CDR1 SQVTM, CDR2 ANQGSEA. The CDR3 reads CSVGAGRETQYF. The DNA for the CDR3 is TGCAGCGTTGGGGCGGGGAGAGAGACCCAGTACTTC. Filled out from reference TRBV29-1 and TRBJ2-5, the complete variable domain reads SAVISQKPSRDICQRGTSLTIQCQVDSQVTMMFWYRQQPGQSLTLIATANQGSEATYESGFVIDKFPISRPNLTFSTLTVSNMSPEDSSIYLCSVGAGRETQYFGPGTRLLVL.

The gene calls are TRBV5-1 and TRBJ2-5, with a possible D match to TRBD2 (7 bases). Germline CDR1 reads SGHRS; CDR2 reads YFSETQ. Between the trimmed V and J ends, which lost 0 bases and 2 bases, there was a span of 11 bases. There are 15 residues in the CDR3. This CDR3 reads CASSLDRGGQETQYF. CDR3 nucleotide sequence: TGCGCCAGCAGCTTGGATAGGGGGGGACAAGAGACCCAGTACTTC.